These 24 T cell receptor beta chains came from one sample sequenced in a study of blood T cell repertoires in COVID-19. Using immunoSEQ multiplex PCR, the repertoire was profiled, and TCRdb retains in-frame clones only, with some absent. Counted here are around 360,000 clones, about 88% occurring once; the ten biggest clones make up about 3%. Sequenced input: PBMCs or T cells enriched from blood (not recorded which). These receptor sequences come from a woman aged 25 to 39 who had recovered from COVID-19.

This clone has only one observation. The J gene is TRBJ2-5, the V gene TRBV2; 16 nucleotides line up with TRBD2. This CDR3 region has 17 residues. The trim removed 6 bases at V and 1 base at J, leaving 5 bases unmatched. Germline lookup yields CDR1 SNHLY and CDR2 FYNNEI. The CDR3 region is CASSPGTSGGAQETQYF. DNA of the CDR3: TGTGCCAGCAGCCCGGGGACTAGCGGGGGGGCCCAAGAGACCCAGTACTTC.

The V gene is TRBV28, the J gene TRBJ2-3; weak D call: TRBD2 (5 bases). The CDR3 runs to 16 residues. V lost 6 bases to trimming and J lost 4 bases, with 20 bases between them. Germline values: CDR1 MDHEN, CDR2 SYDVKM. CDR3 in amino acids: CASSLTDPRGADTQYF. The CDR3 bases are TGTGCCAGCAGCCTTACAGACCCTCGGGGAGCAGATACGCAGTATTTT.

J is TRBJ1-2 and V is TRBV28; 10 bases are shared with TRBD1. V was clipped by 3 bases and J by 7 bases; unmatched bases: 11. The CDR3 has 16 residues. The V gene's germline CDR1 is MDHEN and CDR2 SYDVKM. The CDR3 nucleotides read TGTGCCAGCAGTTTGTGGGACAGGGGTTTTTCGGCTGGCTACACCTTC. This gives the protein CASSLWDRGFSAGYTF.

The gene calls are TRBV24-1 and TRBJ2-3; D is uncertain. The CDR3 has 13 residues. V lost 0 bases and J lost 3, with 3 bases in between. The germline CDR1 and CDR2 sequences are KGHDR and SFDVKD. The CDR3 reads CATSDLPTDTQYF. CDR3 sequence (DNA): TGTGCCACCAGTGATTTGCCAACAGATACGCAGTATTTT.

The gene calls are TRBV3-1 (or the pseudogene TRBV3-2) and TRBJ1-5; D is unclear. The CDR3 is made up of 17 amino acids. Deletions cut 5 bases from V and 1 base from J, with 18 bases between. Germline CDR1 reads LGHDT; CDR2 reads YNNKEL (reference sequence). The CDR3: CASSAYQEGQSNQPQHF. The CDR3 DNA reads TGTGCCAGCAGCGCATATCAGGAGGGTCAAAGCAATCAGCCCCAGCATTTT.

The chain carries TRBV2 and TRBJ2-7, with a possible D match to TRBD1 (5 bases). The ends were cut back, 2 bases at V and 0 bases at J, with 8 bases in the middle. Germline V lookup: CDR1 SNHLY, CDR2 FYNNEI. The CDR3 is 14 residues long. The CDR3 protein is CASSETTGSYEQYF. The CDR3 DNA sequence: TGTGCCAGCAGTGAAACTACAGGCTCCTACGAGCAGTACTTC.

The chain links TRBV28 to TRBJ1-4; D is undetermined. The CDR3 spans 15 residues. V was pared by 3 bases and J by 0 bases, with 8 bases between. Germline loops: CDR1 MDHEN, CDR2 SYDVKM. In DNA form, the CDR3 reads TGTGCCAGCAGTTTGGTGGAGGCAACTAATGAAAAACTGTTTTTT. Translated, it gives CASSLVEATNEKLFF.

The chain links TRBV10-3 to TRBJ1-1, with TRBD1 identical over 7 bases. The CDR3 is made up of 16 amino acids. CDR1 and CDR2 (germline): ENHRY, SYGVKD. V was clipped by 4 bases and J by 0 bases; unmatched bases: 8. As DNA, the CDR3 is TGTGCCATCAGTGTTGGGCAGGGGGACTTGAACACTGAAGCTTTCTTT. Its protein is CAISVGQGDLNTEAFF.

The chain links TRBV14 to TRBJ1-6, with D perhaps TRBD1 (5 bases). Per germline, CDR1 SGHDN and CDR2 FVKESK. Deletions cut 1 base from V and 10 bases from J, with 14 bases between. CDR3 length: 15 amino acids. The CDR3 DNA follows: TGTGCCAGCAGCCAAGGGGTCAGGGCCAACTCACCCCTCCACTTT. Translating it yields CASSQGVRANSPLHF.

The rearrangement joins TRBV5-1 to TRBJ2-7, with 7 bases that match TRBD1. Germline lookup yields CDR1 SGHRS and CDR2 YFSETQ. This CDR3 has 13 residues. Trimming at V came to 4 bases and at J to 3 bases, leaving 4 bases not matched to a gene. The CDR3 DNA is TGCGCCAGCAGCAGCCGGGACAGCTACGAGCAGTACTTC. It is translated as CASSSRDSYEQYF.

The V gene is TRBV4-1, the J gene TRBJ2-7, with D tentatively TRBD1 (6 bases). The germline CDR1 and CDR2 sequences are MGHRA and YSYEKL. Trimming left V 0 bases short and J 7 bases short, with 19 bases between. The length of the CDR3 is 16 residues. CDR3 DNA sequence: TGCGCCAGCAGCCAAGAACCCAGGGGAAAAGGTGGGGAGCAGTACTTC. It codes for CASSQEPRGKGGEQYF.

The V and J genes are TRBV5-1 and TRBJ1-2; possibly TRBD1 for D (5 bases). V was trimmed by 1 base and J by 1 base, leaving 14 bases between them. Germline loops: CDR1 SGHRS, CDR2 YFSETQ. The CDR3 has 16 residues. The CDR3 DNA sequence: TGCGCCAGCAGCTTGAGGACAAGGGGTCTTAACTATGGCTACACCTTC. Amino acid sequence: CASSLRTRGLNYGYTF.

J is TRBJ2-3 and V is TRBV11-2; maybe TRBD2 (5 bases). Germline CDR1 SGHAT, CDR2 FQNNGV. The V gene lost 7 bases and the J gene lost 2 bases, with 13 bases spanning the gap. This CDR3 is 14 amino acids long. Here the CDR3 reads CASNLERNTDTQYF. CDR3 sequence (DNA): TGTGCCAGCAACCTGGAGCGGAACACAGATACGCAGTATTTT.

The genes are TRBV3-1 (or the pseudogene TRBV3-2) and TRBJ1-3, with 7 bases fitting TRBD1. The CDR3 is 15 amino acids. V gave up 5 bases and J gave up 4 bases; unmatched junction bases: 8. The germline V gene has CDR1 LGHDT and CDR2 YNNKEL (reference sequence). CDR3: CASSETGTVGNTIYF. CDR3 coding DNA: TGTGCCAGCAGCGAGACCGGGACAGTAGGAAACACCATATATTTT.

The chain uses TRBV20-1 and TRBJ2-6; no clear D gene. Trimming cost V 3 bases and J 4 bases, with 10 bases left between them. CDR3 length: 14 amino acids. Per the germline V gene, CDR1 is DFQATT and CDR2 is SNEGSKA (reference sequence). The CDR3 loop is CSASVAKGANVLTF. In nucleotides, the CDR3 is TGCAGTGCTAGTGTTGCGAAGGGGGCCAACGTCCTGACTTTC.

V usage is TRBV28 and J usage is TRBJ1-5; 9 bases are shared with TRBD1. Germline V gene lookup returns CDR1 MDHEN and CDR2 SYDVKM. Unmatched junction bases numbered 8, after V lost 5 bases and J lost 6 bases. There are 15 residues in the CDR3. The CDR3 coding sequence is TGTGCCAGCAGTCCTCGGACAGGGGTGAGTCAGCCCCAGCATTTT. Residues: CASSPRTGVSQPQHF.

The chain combines TRBV28 with TRBJ1-5, with no clear D. This CDR3 spans 16 amino acids. V lost 2 bases and J lost 0, with 11 bases in between. Germline CDR1 is MDHEN and CDR2 is SYDVKM. CDR3 nucleotide sequence: TGTGCCAGCAGTTTAGGGCACCTTAATAGCAATCAGCCCCAGCATTTT. Its translation is CASSLGHLNSNQPQHF.

This clone was observed once. This chain connects TRBV29-1 to TRBJ1-5, with D possibly TRBD1 on 5 matching bases. The CDR3 runs 13 residues. Germline V gene lookup returns CDR1 SQVTM and CDR2 ANQGSEA. Trimming pared 4 bases from V and 3 bases from J, leaving 10 bases between. Here the CDR3 reads CSVAGEVNQPQHF. In DNA form, the CDR3 reads TGCAGCGTTGCGGGGGAAGTCAATCAGCCCCAGCATTTT. Full variable domain (remainder filled in from reference TRBV29-1 and TRBJ1-5): SAVISQKPSRDICQRGTSLTIQCQVDSQVTMMFWYRQQPGQSLTLIATANQGSEATYESGFVIDKFPISRPNLTFSTLTVSNMSPEDSSIYLCSVAGEVNQPQHFGDGTRLSIL.

The V and J genes are TRBV19 and TRBJ2-2; 9 nucleotides line up with TRBD2. Trimming removed 5 bases from V and 7 bases from J; junction bases left unmatched: 11. CDR3 length equals 16 residues. From germline, CDR1 is LNHDA and CDR2 SQIVND (reference sequence). The CDR3 bases are TGTGCCAGTAGTGGAGCCAGGTGGACTAGCGTCGGGGAGCTGTTTTTT. Protein product: CASSGARWTSVGELFF.

The V call is TRBV6-4, the J call TRBJ1-1; D is ambiguous. Deletions cut 6 bases from V and 0 bases from J, with 8 bases between. The CDR3 is made up of 13 amino acids. The V gene's germline CDR1 is MRHNA and CDR2 SNTAGT. The CDR3 region is CASSAQVNTEAFF. The CDR3 coding sequence is TGTGCCAGCAGCGCCCAGGTGAACACTGAAGCTTTCTTT.

Comment on this clone: This sample also contains other DNA sequences that code for the same CDR3. V gene TRBV6-5 combines with J gene TRBJ2-3, with TRBD2 matching over 8 bases. The CDR3 is 15 amino acids. Germline assignment: CDR1 MNHEY and CDR2 SVGAGI. V lost 0 bases and J lost 6; bases outside the gene matches: 5. This CDR3 reads CASSYSAGGRDTQYF. The CDR3 DNA is TGTGCCAGCAGTTACTCGGCGGGGGGTAGGGATACGCAGTATTTT.

The rearrangement uses TRBV29-1 and TRBJ2-7, with TRBD1 matching 7 bases. Per germline, CDR1 SQVTM and CDR2 ANQGSEA. This CDR3 is 15 amino acids long. Trimming at V came to 0 bases and at J to 6 bases, leaving 11 bases not matched to a gene. The CDR3 DNA follows: TGCAGCGTTGAAGATAGCGTTAGAGGGGGCGGCGAGCAGTACTTC. Residues: CSVEDSVRGGGEQYF.

The table lists this clone with a count of one. V usage is TRBV9 and J usage is TRBJ2-1, with TRBD2 matching 11 bases. With V trimmed by 0 bases and J by 6 bases, 5 bases remained unmatched. This CDR3 has 16 amino acids. Germline V gene lookup returns CDR1 SGDLS and CDR2 YYNGEE. The CDR3 DNA is TGTGCCAGCAGCGTAGATAGCGGGAGGGCGGCCAATGAGCAGTTCTTC. Translation: CASSVDSGRAANEQFF.

J is TRBJ2-2 and V is TRBV7-3, with TRBD1 matching over 8 bases. Germline V gene sequence: CDR1 SGHTA, CDR2 FQGTGA. The CDR3 is made up of 15 amino acids. V dropped 3 bases and J dropped 2; count of bases not matched to a gene: 2. The CDR3: CASSLGQDNTGELFF. The CDR3 nucleotides read TGTGCCAGCAGCTTGGGACAGGATAACACCGGGGAGCTGTTTTTT.